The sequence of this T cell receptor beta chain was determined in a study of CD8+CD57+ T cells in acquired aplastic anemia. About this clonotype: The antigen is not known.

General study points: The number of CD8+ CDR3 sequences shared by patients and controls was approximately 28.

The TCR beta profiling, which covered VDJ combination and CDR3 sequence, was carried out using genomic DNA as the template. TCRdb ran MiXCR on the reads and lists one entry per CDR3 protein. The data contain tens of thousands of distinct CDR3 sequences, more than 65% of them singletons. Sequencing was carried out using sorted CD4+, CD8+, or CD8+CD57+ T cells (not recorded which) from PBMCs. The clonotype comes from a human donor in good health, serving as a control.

The CDR3 protein is CASSATENYGYTF. The DNA for the CDR3 is TGTGCCAGCAGTGCGACAGAAAACTATGGCTACACCTTC. This chain uses TRBV2 with TRBJ1-2, with D perhaps matching TRBD1 (5 bases). Germline loops: CDR1 SNHLY, CDR2 FYNNEI. Trimming removed 4 bases from V and 2 bases from J, with 8 bases in between. This CDR3 contains 13 residues.